What follows are 32 T cell receptor beta chains derived from one specimen sequenced in a study of T cell changes during pregnancy in multiple sclerosis. TCRdb's table, derived via immunoSEQ multiplex PCR, lists solely in-frame clones and lacks some. This table has 49,000 or so clones, around 94% appearing once. This sample comprised CD4+ T cells from peripheral blood mononuclear cells, obtained in the second trimester of pregnancy. The receptor source for this set is a female donor in good health, enrolled as a control in a pregnancy study.

V and J are TRBV18 and TRBJ1-3; D is uncertain. Germline-derived CDR1 and CDR2 are KGHSH and LQKENI. The CDR3 is made up of 15 amino acids. The germline V and J ends were trimmed by 2 bases and 0 bases, with 8 bases remaining between them. The CDR3 DNA sequence: TGTGCCAGCTCACCATACGGGAGCTCTGGAAACACCATATATTTT. As protein: CASSPYGSSGNTIYF.

The chain joins TRBV5-8 to TRBJ1-1, with D unclear. The CDR3 consists of 12 residues. CDR1 is SGHTS and CDR2 is YDEGEE in the germline V gene. Trimming pared 2 bases from V and 5 bases from J, leaving 7 bases between. The chain's CDR3 is CASSFGRTEAFF. CDR3 in DNA: TGTGCCAGCAGCTTTGGGAGGACTGAAGCTTTCTTT.

Of note for this clone: Relative to the germline gene, one junction end is altered; a read error may explain this. J is TRBJ1-4 and V is TRBV6-1, with D perhaps TRBD1 (6 bases). Germline V CDR1 and CDR2: MNHNS, SASEGT. This CDR3 comprises 14 residues. This CDR3 is CASSEDRINEKLFF. CDR3 DNA sequence: TGTGCCAGCAGCGAAGACAGGATTAATGAAAAACTGTTTTTT.

A few counts support this clone. Written as DNA, the CDR3 is TGTGCCAGTAGTATTACAGGGGGCCTAGAACAGCCCCAGCATTTT. Translated: CASSITGGLEQPQHF. The chain has TRBV19 and TRBJ1-5; 9 nucleotides agree with TRBD1. V gave up 3 bases and J gave up 7 bases; unmatched junction bases: 7. Germline loops: CDR1 LNHDA, CDR2 SQIVND (reference sequence). This CDR3 is built from 15 residues.

The rearrangement uses TRBV7-3 and TRBJ1-1; a possible D gene is TRBD1 (5 bases). V was cut by 5 bases and J by 11 bases, with 12 bases left in between. This CDR3 is built from 11 residues. Germline CDR1 reads SGHTA; CDR2 reads FQGTGA. CDR3 loop: CASSLGGRAFF. CDR3 coding DNA: TGTGCCAGCAGCCTGGGGGGTCGGGCTTTCTTT.

The chain combines TRBV4-2 with TRBJ2-3; 11 bases are a match to TRBD2. Germline CDR1 LGHNA, CDR2 YNFKEQ. Trimming removed 3 bases from V and 5 bases from J; junction bases left unmatched: 10. The CDR3 runs 17 residues. The CDR3 loop is CASSHSLSGGAEDTQYF. The CDR3, as DNA: TGTGCCAGCAGCCATTCCCTTAGCGGGGGGGCGGAAGATACGCAGTATTTT.

The gene calls are TRBV18 and TRBJ1-2; a possible D gene is TRBD1 (6 bases). This CDR3 comprises 14 residues. Germline assignment: CDR1 KGHSH and CDR2 LQKENI. Trimming pared 2 bases from V and 3 bases from J, leaving 10 bases between. DNA of the CDR3: TGTGCCAGCTCACCAGGGGGGGGCGACTATGGCTACACCTTC. Translating gives CASSPGGGDYGYTF.

Only one count was recorded for this clone. This chain connects TRBV9 to TRBJ2-3; the match to TRBD2 covers 9 bases. Germline CDR1 is SGDLS and CDR2 is YYNGEE. The junction had 7 bases not matched to a gene; V was cut back by 3 bases and J by 5 bases. The CDR3 consists of 15 residues. This chain's CDR3 is CASSARGGIRDTQYF. Written as DNA, the CDR3 is TGTGCCAGCAGCGCGCGGGGGGGGATCAGAGATACGCAGTATTTT. Full variable domain (outside the CDR3, taken from reference TRBV9 and TRBJ2-3): DSGVTQTPKHLITATGQRVTLRCSPRSGDLSVYWYQQSLDQGLQFLIQYYNGEERAKGNILERFSAQQFPDLHSELNLSSLELGDSALYFCASSARGGIRDTQYFGPGTRLTVL.

V is TRBV12-1 and J is TRBJ2-5; the table gives TRBD2 as D, unverified against the DNA. TRBV12-1 is marked as a pseudogene. This CDR3 region has 11 residues. CDR3 sequence (DNA): TGTGCCAGCAGCGGAGGGAGGACCCAGTACTTC. Amino acids: CASSGGRTQYF.

The V and J genes are TRBV5-1 and TRBJ1-6, with D tentatively TRBD1 (5 bases). The CDR3 loop spans 13 amino acids. Germline assignment: CDR1 SGHRS and CDR2 YFSETQ. V was pared by 6 bases and J by 4 bases, with 8 bases between. CDR3 sequence (DNA): TGCGCCAGCAATGGGGGGTATAATTCACCCCTCCACTTT. Its protein is CASNGGYNSPLHF.

The chain is built from TRBV2 and TRBJ2-3; 8 bases line up with TRBD2. The V segment lost 8 bases and the J segment 7 bases; nucleotides outside the gene matches: 5. Germline V gene sequence: CDR1 SNHLY, CDR2 FYNNEI. The CDR3 runs to 12 residues. Here the CDR3 reads CASFGGGNTQYF. For the CDR3, the DNA is TGTGCCAGCTTCGGGGGGGGCAATACGCAGTATTTT.

The V gene is TRBV6-1, the J gene TRBJ1-1, with 7 bases that match TRBD1. V shed 2 bases and J 6 bases; nucleotides not matched to a gene: 9. CDR1 and CDR2 (germline): MNHNS, SASEGT. The CDR3 is made up of 15 amino acids. CDR3 nucleotides: TGTGCCAGCAGTGAACCGGGACAGTGGCCCTCTGAAGCTTTCTTT. Amino acid sequence: CASSEPGQWPSEAFF.

The V call is TRBV5-8, the J call TRBJ2-1, with a possible D match to TRBD1 (6 bases). The germline gives CDR1 SGHTS, CDR2 YDEGEE. V was shortened by 0 bases and J by 5 bases, with 12 bases between the two germline ends. The CDR3 loop spans 15 amino acids. DNA for the CDR3: TGTGCCAGCAGCTTGGACCGGCAGGGGCACAATGAGCAGTTCTTC. This gives the protein CASSLDRQGHNEQFF. The variable domain in full, with the rest retrieved from reference TRBV5-8 and TRBJ2-1, is EAGVTQSPTHLIKTRGQQATLRCSPISGHTSVYWYQQALGLGLQFLLWYDEGEERNRGNFPPRFSGRQFPNYSSELNVNALELEDSALYLCASSLDRQGHNEQFFGPGTRLTVL.

The chain is built from TRBV18 and TRBJ2-5; 9 bases agree with TRBD2. CDR1 and CDR2 (germline): KGHSH, LQKENI. V trimming: 3 bases; J trimming: 1 base; junction bases outside the gene matches: 9. The CDR3 is made up of 17 amino acids. DNA for the CDR3: TGTGCCAGCTCACCCGCAGGTAGCGGGGGCCGCCAAGAGACCCAGTACTTC. This gives the protein CASSPAGSGGRQETQYF.

V and J are TRBV9 and TRBJ2-3; D not resolved. The CDR3 extends over 13 amino acids. CDR1 SGDLS and CDR2 YYNGEE come from the germline V gene. Trimming left V 4 bases short and J 1 base short, with 7 bases between. CDR3 nucleotides: TGTGCCAGCAGCCCAGGCCGCACAGATACGCAGTATTTT. Protein: CASSPGRTDTQYF.

The chain links TRBV18 to TRBJ2-3; 7 bases line up with TRBD2. Germline V gene data show CDR1 as KGHSH and CDR2 as LQKENI. J gave up 2 bases and V 3 bases, and 11 bases lay outside the gene matches. CDR3 size: 17 residues. Written as DNA, the CDR3 is TGTGCCAGCTCACCCACACCGGGAAGCGGGGACACAGATACGCAGTATTTT. Its translation: CASSPTPGSGDTDTQYF.

This clone was seen just once. The chain carries TRBV18 and TRBJ2-6; TRBD2 might be the D (5 bases). Germline values: CDR1 KGHSH, CDR2 LQKENI. The V gene lost 6 bases and the J gene lost 1 base, with 13 bases spanning the gap. This CDR3 is built from 16 residues. As DNA, the CDR3 is TGTGCCAGCTCCCTCCGTCGGGGATCTGGGGCCAACGTCCTGACTTTC. Translating gives CASSLRRGSGANVLTF.

The chain is built from TRBV19 and TRBJ1-1; 7 nucleotides match TRBD1. With V trimmed by 3 bases and J by 3 bases, 10 bases remained unmatched. The germline CDR1 and CDR2 sequences are LNHDA and SQIVND (reference sequence). This CDR3 is 16 amino acids long. This chain's CDR3 is CASSIRDSLGDTEAFF. CDR3 sequence (DNA): TGTGCCAGTAGTATCCGGGACAGCTTGGGGGACACTGAAGCTTTCTTT.

This chain links TRBV27 with TRBJ1-2, with a tentative D call TRBD1 (6 bases). This CDR3 region has 14 residues. Deletions cut 5 bases from V and 3 bases from J, with 13 bases between. Germline assignment: CDR1 MNHEY and CDR2 SMNVEV (reference sequence). The CDR3 DNA reads as TGTGCCAGCAGTCCAAGCGGGGGGCACTATGGCTACACCTTC. It codes for CASSPSGGHYGYTF.

The rearrangement joins TRBV15 to TRBJ1-6, with D unresolved. The germline V gene has CDR1 LNHNV and CDR2 YYDKDF (reference sequence). The V and J ends lost 5 bases and 8 bases respectively, with 19 bases between them. CDR3 size: 16 residues. The CDR3: CATSPRRVRRDSPLHF. CDR3 nucleotides: TGTGCCACCAGCCCCCGCCGGGTCCGACGGGATTCACCCCTCCACTTT.

The chain uses TRBV4-1 and TRBJ1-5; 8 bases match TRBD1. Trimming cost V 1 base and J 8 bases; bases outside gene matches: 7. Germline lookup yields CDR1 MGHRA and CDR2 YSYEKL. This CDR3 comprises 15 residues. CDR3 loop: CASSQVLMDREPQHF. The CDR3 bases are TGCGCCAGCAGCCAAGTGCTAATGGACAGGGAGCCCCAGCATTTT.

As regards this clone: Other DNA sequences in this sample translate to the same CDR3. The chain links TRBV18 to TRBJ1-1; D is ambiguous. The germline V gene has CDR1 KGHSH and CDR2 LQKENI. The CDR3 totals 13 residues. The V gene lost 3 bases and the J gene lost 1 base, with 6 bases spanning the gap. DNA for the CDR3: TGTGCCAGCTCACCGCGGCAGAACACTGAAGCTTTCTTT. Residues: CASSPRQNTEAFF.

This chain connects TRBV6-6 to TRBJ1-5, with D hard to call. Germline-derived CDR1 and CDR2 are MNHNY and SVGAGI (reference sequence). The CDR3 runs to 14 residues. The germline V and J ends were trimmed by 0 bases and 2 bases, with 5 bases remaining between them. The CDR3 nucleotides are TGTGCCAGCAGTTACTCTCTAGGCAATCAGCCCCAGCATTTT. It translates to CASSYSLGNQPQHF.

The rearrangement links TRBV6-4 to TRBJ1-5; D unresolved. This CDR3 is built from 13 residues. V was shortened by 4 bases and J by 4 bases, with 8 bases between the two germline ends. Germline V lookup: CDR1 MRHNA, CDR2 SNTAGT. The CDR3 nucleotides are TGTGCCAGCAGTGCGGAGATTAATCAGCCCCAGCATTTT. This codes for CASSAEINQPQHF.

The chain uses TRBV5-5 and TRBJ2-3, with TRBD1 as a possible D gene (6 bases). The V and J ends lost 5 bases and 0 bases respectively, with 25 bases between them. CDR1 and CDR2 from the germline V gene are SGHKS and YYEKEE (reference sequence). This CDR3 region has 19 residues. The CDR3 region is CASRGESSGTTSSTDTQYF. In DNA form, the CDR3 reads TGTGCCAGCAGGGGGGAGAGCTCCGGGACAACGTCTAGCACAGATACGCAGTATTTT.

CDR3 protein: CASSLGQESIKKLFF. CDR3 DNA: TGTGCCAGCAGCTTAGGACAGGAGAGTATAAAAAAACTGTTTTTT. V is TRBV7-9 and J is TRBJ1-4; possibly TRBD1 for D (6 bases). This CDR3 contains 15 residues. CDR1 and CDR2 from the germline V gene are SEHNR and FQNEAQ (reference sequence). Trimming removed 1 base at V and 9 bases at J, with 15 bases between.

The chain joins TRBV19 to TRBJ2-1; TRBD2 aligns across 11 bases. The ends lost 6 bases at V and 1 base at J; junction bases unmatched: 5. The CDR3 has 16 amino acids. The germline CDR1 and CDR2 sequences are LNHDA and SQIVND (reference sequence). CDR3 in DNA: TGTGCCAGTAGAGATAGCGGGGGGGCATCCTACAATGAGCAGTTCTTC. Translated: CASRDSGGASYNEQFF. The full variable domain, its missing parts supplied by reference TRBV19 and TRBJ2-1, is DGGITQSPKYLFRKEGQNVTLSCEQNLNHDAMYWYRQDPGQGLRLIYYSQIVNDFQKGDIAEGYSVSREKKESFPLTVTSAQKNPTAFYLCASRDSGGASYNEQFFGPGTRLTVL.

CDR3 DNA: TGTGCCAGCAGCTCACAGGGGCCCACCGGGGAGCTGTTTTTT. This translates into CASSSQGPTGELFF. The chain uses TRBV11-3 and TRBJ2-2; 7 positions agree with TRBD1. Germline V gene sequence: CDR1 SGHNT, CDR2 YENEEA. The CDR3 runs to 14 residues. The trim removed 4 bases at V and 4 bases at J, leaving 3 bases unmatched.

J is TRBJ1-2 and V is TRBV27; 8 bases map to TRBD1. Germline CDR1 is MNHEY and CDR2 is SMNVEV (reference sequence). The V segment lost 6 bases and the J segment 3 bases; nucleotides outside the gene matches: 3. This CDR3 has 13 residues. This chain's CDR3 is CASSPDRDYGYTF. The CDR3 DNA reads TGTGCCAGCAGCCCGGACAGGGACTATGGCTACACCTTC.

This clone has a single count. CDR3 residues: CATSRDLLDRHPYEQYF. CDR3 nucleotide sequence: TGTGCCACCAGCAGAGATCTGTTGGACAGACATCCATACGAGCAGTACTTC. The chain has TRBV15 and TRBJ2-7, with TRBD1 as a possible D gene (6 bases). The germline V gene has CDR1 LNHNV and CDR2 YYDKDF (reference sequence). The V end lost 0 bases, the J end lost 4 bases, and 19 bases lay between the germline ends. This CDR3 is built from 17 residues.

The chain uses TRBV6-6 and TRBJ1-1; a weak D match, TRBD1 (6 bases). The length of the CDR3 is 16 residues. V gave up 6 bases and J gave up 2 bases, with 19 bases separating them. CDR1 is MNHNY and CDR2 is SVGAGI in the germline V gene (reference sequence). The CDR3, as DNA: TGTGCCAGCAGGTCCTCGGACAGACCAAGAAACACTGAAGCTTTCTTT. Its protein product is CASRSSDRPRNTEAFF.

The rearrangement links TRBV30 to TRBJ1-5, with D tentatively TRBD1 (5 bases). Germline-derived CDR1 and CDR2 are GTSNPN and SVGIG (reference sequence). The CDR3 has 15 residues. Trimming took 0 bases from V and 4 from J, leaving 13 bases between them. The CDR3 coding sequence is TGTGCCTGGAGTGTACAGGCGGGAGGGAATCAGCCCCAGCATTTT. This encodes CAWSVQAGGNQPQHF.